This T cell receptor (beta chain) was identified in a study of T cells in pancreatic ductal adenocarcinoma. No neoadjuvant therapy was given to the selected pancreatic ductal adenocarcinoma patients before their surgery. Study-level points and caveats: Mean clonality was about 0.11 in tumors and about 0.079 in blood, not significantly different.

To note about this clone: Its antigen is unknown.

The CDR3 is 15 residues long. Deletions cut 5 bases from V and 4 bases from J, with 14 bases between. CDR1 MNHNS and CDR2 SASEGT come from the germline V gene. The method was immunoSEQ multiplex PCR; TCRdb's version includes in-frame clones alone and lacks a portion of them. The sample has about 31,000 clones, about 92% seen once. The chain uses TRBV6-1 and TRBJ1-4; weak D call: TRBD1 (5 bases). The TCR comes from a human donor with pancreatic ductal adenocarcinoma. The sequencing sample was made of PBMCs. CDR3 amino acids: CASSPGGGYNEKLFF. The CDR3 nucleotides read TGTGCCAGCAGTCCCGGGGGGGGTTATAATGAAAAACTGTTTTTT.